This T cell receptor beta chain is drawn from a study of CD8+CD57+ T cells in acquired aplastic anemia. At the level of the study: Recorded DNA amounts for sorted CD4+ and CD8+ cells had an average of 3.2 ug. Healthy donors averaged roughly 11 million reads for CD4+ cells.

Genomic DNA, the template, was used for profiling of the TCR beta VDJ and CDR3. TCRdb redid the calling of the reads with MiXCR, one entry per CDR3 protein. The top ten hold 15% to 20% of the sample, which has over 150,000 distinct CDR3 sequences, 54% seen once. Worth noting for this clonotype: What it binds is not known.

Study results and limitations: Between patients and controls, some 31 CD8+ CDR3 sequences were found in common. Controls did not differ significantly from patients in CD8+ Simpson's diversity.

The sequence derives from a human donor in good health, serving as a control. Sequenced material: sorted CD4+, CD8+, or CD8+CD57+ T cells (not recorded which) from PBMCs.

The CDR3 sequence: CASSESYRKSYTF. DNA of the CDR3: TGCGCCAGCAGTGAGTCGTATCGTAAGAGCTACACCTTC. The J gene is TRBJ1-2, the V gene TRBV10-2; no clear D. The germline V gene encodes CDR1 WSHSY and CDR2 SAAADI. The CDR3 contains 13 residues. The ends were cut back, 0 bases at V and 9 bases at J, with 11 bases in the middle.